Following are 20 T cell receptor beta chains from one sample sequenced in a study of shared clonotypes between healthy human individuals. Sequenced by immunoSEQ multiplex PCR; TCRdb stores in-frame clones only, minus some. This table has about 1.4 million clones, around 95% appearing once. Sequencing used naive CD4+ T cells sorted from blood. Described subset: CD45RA+ positively selected. The receptors here all came from a man aged 25-45 years in good health.

This chain links TRBV29-1 with TRBJ2-1; 12 bases line up with TRBD2. The CDR3 length is 19 residues. From germline, CDR1 is SQVTM and CDR2 ANQGSEA. Trimming at V came to 0 bases and at J to 6 bases, leaving 15 bases not matched to a gene. CDR3 region: CSVEDLGTSGSTSPNEQFF. Here the CDR3 DNA reads TGCAGCGTTGAAGATCTAGGGACTAGCGGGTCAACGTCCCCCAATGAGCAGTTCTTC.

V and J are TRBV28 and TRBJ1-1, with 11 positions matching TRBD1. The J segment lost 5 bases and the V segment lost 5 bases, leaving 4 bases of the junction unmatched. CDR3 length equals 14 residues. The V gene's germline CDR1 is MDHEN and CDR2 SYDVKM. The CDR3, as DNA: TGTGCCAGCAGTGGGGACAGGGGGAGGACTGAAGCTTTCTTT. Its protein product is CASSGDRGRTEAFF. Full variable domain (outside the CDR3, taken from reference TRBV28 and TRBJ1-1): DVKVTQSSRYLVKRTGEKVFLECVQDMDHENMFWYRQDPGLGLRLIYFSYDVKMKEKGDIPEGYSVSREKKERFSLILESASTNQTSMYLCASSGDRGRTEAFFGQGTRLTVV.

The rearrangement uses TRBV25-1 and TRBJ1-1; TRBD1 matches at 9 bases. The CDR3 is 14 residues long. V shed 6 bases, J shed 11 bases, and the junction held 13 bases outside the gene matches. CDR1 MGHDK and CDR2 SYGVNS come from the germline V gene. The CDR3 nucleotides are TGTGCCAGCAGCCCAACCGGGACAGGGACGAGGGCTTTCTTT. As protein: CASSPTGTGTRAFF.

The chain has TRBV27 and TRBJ2-7; D is uncertain. Germline-derived CDR1 and CDR2 are MNHEY and SMNVEV (reference sequence). V dropped 4 bases and J dropped 5 bases, with 15 bases sitting between them. The CDR3 contains 14 residues. In nucleotides, the CDR3 is TGTGCCAGCAGTTCCCCCGGGCAGTCGGACGAGCAGTACTTC. It codes for CASSSPGQSDEQYF.

V and J are TRBV5-1 and TRBJ2-1; the match to TRBD1 covers 8 bases. V lost 4 bases to trimming and J lost 8 bases; unmatched junction nucleotides: 5. Germline V gives CDR1 SGHRS, CDR2 YFSETQ. The CDR3 consists of 13 residues. The CDR3 sequence is CASSGAGGDEQFF. The CDR3 nucleotides read TGCGCCAGCAGCGGAGCAGGGGGCGATGAGCAGTTCTTC.

The V call is TRBV6-4, the J call TRBJ1-5, with 7 positions matching TRBD1. V lost 11 bases, J lost 4 bases, and 14 bases stayed unmatched. This CDR3 is 15 amino acids long. Germline V gives CDR1 MRHNA, CDR2 SNTAGT. The CDR3 DNA reads as TGTGCCCATAAAGGAGGGGGCAGAAGGAATCAGCCCCAGCATTTT. It yields the protein CAHKGGGRRNQPQHF.

This clone has just one count. V usage is TRBV28 and J usage is TRBJ1-5, with TRBD1 matching 8 bases. The CDR3 is 16 amino acids. From germline, CDR1 is MDHEN and CDR2 SYDVKM. V shed 5 bases and J 3 bases; nucleotides not matched to a gene: 9. The CDR3, as DNA: TGTGCCAGCAGTGCCACCGGGACAGGAAACAATCAGCCCCAGCATTTT. Translation gives CASSATGTGNNQPQHF.

This clone was counted a single time. The chain is built from TRBV28 and TRBJ2-7, with 9 bases matching TRBD1. Germline V CDR1 and CDR2: MDHEN, SYDVKM. This CDR3 contains 15 residues. Germline trimming cut 6 bases from V and 5 bases from J; bases unmatched to any gene: 11. This CDR3 reads CASSMAGTGNHEQYF. As DNA, the CDR3 is TGTGCCAGCAGCATGGCCGGGACAGGGAATCACGAGCAGTACTTC.

The chain joins TRBV7-6 to TRBJ2-1; 9 bases match TRBD1. This CDR3 contains 14 residues. The V gene's germline CDR1 is SGHVS and CDR2 FNYEAQ. Trimming cost V 5 bases and J 4 bases; bases outside gene matches: 3. The CDR3: CASSGTGIYNEQFF. Written as DNA, the CDR3 is TGTGCCAGCAGCGGGACAGGGATATACAATGAGCAGTTCTTC.

The chain couples TRBV5-1 to TRBJ2-7; D is undetermined. Germline V gene sequence: CDR1 SGHRS, CDR2 YFSETQ. The CDR3 loop spans 12 amino acids. With 1 base removed from V and 4 bases from J, the gap between germline ends came to 6 bases. CDR3 in amino acids: CASSLNRYEQYF. The CDR3 region has the DNA TGCGCCAGCAGCTTGAATCGTTACGAGCAGTACTTC.

The chain employs TRBV6-6 and TRBJ2-1; D is perhaps TRBD1 (6 bases). The V and J ends lost 6 bases and 9 bases respectively, with 12 bases between them. The CDR3 has 12 amino acids. Germline CDR1 and CDR2: MNHNY and SVGAGI (reference sequence). The CDR3: CASRTGTLEQFF. CDR3 coding DNA: TGTGCCAGCAGAACCGGGACACTTGAGCAGTTCTTC.

As concerns this clone: This sample also contains other DNA sequences that code for the same CDR3. The CDR3 sequence is CSARSRDTQYF. CDR3 sequence (DNA): TGCAGTGCTAGAAGTCGGGATACGCAGTATTTT. The V and J genes are TRBV20-1 and TRBJ2-3; D call uncertain. Trimming stripped 2 bases from V and 6 bases from J, with 6 bases between. The germline V gene encodes CDR1 DFQATT and CDR2 SNEGSKA (reference sequence). CDR3 length: 11 amino acids.

About this clone itself: This sample also contains other DNA sequences that code for the same CDR3. This sequence joins TRBV5-4 and TRBJ2-2; D is unclear. The CDR3 totals 15 residues. V shed 0 bases and J shed 0 bases, with 6 bases lying between them. Per germline, CDR1 SGHNT and CDR2 YYREEE (reference sequence). The chain's CDR3 is CASSLGRTNTGELFF. The CDR3 DNA is TGTGCCAGCAGCTTGGGCAGAACGAACACCGGGGAGCTGTTTTTT.

The rearrangement links TRBV5-1 to TRBJ1-1; 7 nucleotides match TRBD1. Germline V gene sequence: CDR1 SGHRS, CDR2 YFSETQ. This CDR3 has 13 residues. J was trimmed by 7 bases and V by 4 bases; bases with no gene match: 7. Here the CDR3 DNA reads TGCGCCAGCAGCAGTGACAGGGCGAGTGAAGCTTTCTTT. Its translation: CASSSDRASEAFF.

The V call is TRBV10-3, the J call TRBJ1-3; perhaps TRBD1 as D (6 bases). Germline V lookup: CDR1 ENHRY, CDR2 SYGVKD. V lost 2 bases and J lost 3, with 11 bases in between. This CDR3 is 15 amino acids long. The CDR3 loop is CAISERGALGNTIYF. CDR3 DNA: TGTGCCATCAGTGAGCGGGGGGCGCTTGGAAACACCATATATTTT.

The CDR3 reads CASSPTRGRDNEQFF. The DNA of the CDR3 is TGTGCCAGCAGCCCGACGAGGGGGCGCGACAATGAGCAGTTCTTC. The rearrangement uses TRBV7-9 and TRBJ2-1, with 7 bases that match TRBD1. The CDR3 extends over 15 amino acids. V trimming: 5 bases; J trimming: 5 bases; junction bases outside the gene matches: 9. The germline gives CDR1 SEHNR, CDR2 FQNEAQ (reference sequence). Full variable domain (missing parts from reference TRBV7-9 and TRBJ2-1): DTGVSQNPRHKITKRGQNVTFRCDPISEHNRLYWYRQTLGQGPEFLTYFQNEAQLEKSRLLSDRFSAERPKGSFSTLEIQRTEQGDSAMYLCASSPTRGRDNEQFFGPGTRLTVL.

This clone was observed a single time. This chain uses TRBV28 with TRBJ2-1, with 9 nucleotides matching TRBD1. Germline V lookup: CDR1 MDHEN, CDR2 SYDVKM. The CDR3 runs to 13 residues. V shed 4 bases and J 11 bases; nucleotides not matched to a gene: 6. CDR3 sequence reads: CASSSGQGDKQFF. The CDR3, as DNA: TGTGCCAGCAGTTCGGGACAGGGAGACAAGCAGTTCTTC.

This clone is a singleton in its sample. The chain is built from TRBV7-3 and TRBJ2-2; TRBD2 agrees at 11 bases. In germline, CDR1 is SGHTA, CDR2 FQGTGA. This CDR3 has 17 amino acids. Trimming took 5 bases from V and 7 from J; bases not matched to a gene: 12. This chain's CDR3 is CASSPHRLAGSYGELFF. DNA of the CDR3: TGTGCCAGCAGCCCTCACCGACTAGCGGGATCTTACGGGGAGCTGTTTTTT.

The chain has TRBV5-6 and TRBJ2-1; possibly TRBD2 for D (5 bases). Germline-derived CDR1 and CDR2 are SGHDT and YYEEEE. This CDR3 region has 14 residues. The V end was cut by 4 bases, the J end by 5 bases, with 13 bases between. CDR3 in amino acids: CASSPAGVHNEQFF. The CDR3 DNA is TGTGCCAGCAGCCCTGCCGGGGTCCACAATGAGCAGTTCTTC.

This chain uses TRBV5-1 with TRBJ1-1; TRBD1 might be the D (5 bases). V was trimmed by 5 bases and J by 4 bases, leaving 15 bases between them. Germline V gives CDR1 SGHRS, CDR2 YFSETQ. This CDR3 has 14 amino acids. The CDR3 nucleotides read TGCGCCAGCAGGTGGTCAGAGGGGAGCACTGAAGCTTTCTTT. Encoded protein: CASRWSEGSTEAFF.